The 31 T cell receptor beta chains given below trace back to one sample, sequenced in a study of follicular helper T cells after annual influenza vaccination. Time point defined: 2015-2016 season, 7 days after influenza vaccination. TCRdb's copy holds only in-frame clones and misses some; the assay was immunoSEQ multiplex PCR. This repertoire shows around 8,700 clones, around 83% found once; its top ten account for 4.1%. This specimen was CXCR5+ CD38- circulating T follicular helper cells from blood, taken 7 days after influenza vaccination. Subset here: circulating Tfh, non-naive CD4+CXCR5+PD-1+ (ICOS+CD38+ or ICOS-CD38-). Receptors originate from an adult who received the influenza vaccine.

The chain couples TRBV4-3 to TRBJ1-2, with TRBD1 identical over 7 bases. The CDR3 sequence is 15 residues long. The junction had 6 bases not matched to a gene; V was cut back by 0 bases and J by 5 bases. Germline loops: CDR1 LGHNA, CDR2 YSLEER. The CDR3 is CASSQDLTGLYGYTF. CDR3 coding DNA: TGCGCCAGCAGCCAAGATCTGACAGGGCTGTATGGCTACACCTTC.

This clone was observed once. The CDR3, as DNA: TGCGCCAGCAGCCTAAACCAGAAGGAAAAACTGTTTTTT. Translated: CASSLNQKEKLFF. The chain employs TRBV4-3 and TRBJ1-4; D is uncertain. The CDR3 totals 13 residues. Trimming took off 4 bases at V and 8 bases at J, with 11 bases between the two ends. Germline assignment: CDR1 LGHNA and CDR2 YSLEER.

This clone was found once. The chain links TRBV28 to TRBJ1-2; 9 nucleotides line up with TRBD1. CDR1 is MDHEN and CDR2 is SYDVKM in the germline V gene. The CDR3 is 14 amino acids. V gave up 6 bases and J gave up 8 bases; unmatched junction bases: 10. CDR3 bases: TGTGCCAGCAGCACCGGACAGGGGACAAAGGGCTACACCTTC. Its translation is CASSTGQGTKGYTF.

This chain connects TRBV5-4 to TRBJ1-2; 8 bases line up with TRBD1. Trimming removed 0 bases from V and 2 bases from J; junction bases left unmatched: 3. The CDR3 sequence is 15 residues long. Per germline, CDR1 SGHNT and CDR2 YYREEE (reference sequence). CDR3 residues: CASSLGQGQNYGYTF. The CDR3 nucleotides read TGTGCCAGCAGCTTGGGACAGGGGCAGAACTATGGCTACACCTTC.

CDR3: CASSPGDLNTGELFF. CDR3 coding DNA: TGTGCCAGTAGTCCGGGGGACTTGAACACCGGGGAGCTGTTTTTT. The chain employs TRBV19 and TRBJ2-2; perhaps TRBD2 as D (6 bases). Germline V gene sequence: CDR1 LNHDA, CDR2 SQIVND (reference sequence). The CDR3 length is 15 residues. V dropped 5 bases and J dropped 1 base, with 11 bases sitting between them.

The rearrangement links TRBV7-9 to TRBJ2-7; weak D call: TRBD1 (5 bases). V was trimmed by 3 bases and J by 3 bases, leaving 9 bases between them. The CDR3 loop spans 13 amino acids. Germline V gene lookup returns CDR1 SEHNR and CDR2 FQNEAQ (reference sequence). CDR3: CASSLGRGYEQYF. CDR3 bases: TGTGCCAGCAGCTTGGGAAGGGGCTACGAGCAGTACTTC.

The CDR3 DNA is TGTGCCAGCAGCGTAGCGGGGTCTCTTAACACAGATACGCAGTATTTT. This gives the protein CASSVAGSLNTDTQYF. The gene calls are TRBV9 and TRBJ2-3; perhaps TRBD2 as D (5 bases). V was pared by 0 bases and J by 2 bases, with 13 bases between. The CDR3 totals 16 residues. Germline loops: CDR1 SGDLS, CDR2 YYNGEE.

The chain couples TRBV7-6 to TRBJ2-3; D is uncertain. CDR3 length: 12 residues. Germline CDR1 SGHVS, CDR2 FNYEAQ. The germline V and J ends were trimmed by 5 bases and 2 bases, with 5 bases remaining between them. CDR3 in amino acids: CASSPNTDTQYF. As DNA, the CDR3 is TGTGCCAGCAGCCCTAACACAGATACGCAGTATTTT.

In DNA, the CDR3 is TGCGCCAGCAGCTTTAACAGGGAAGAGACCCAGTACTTC. Translated, it gives CASSFNREETQYF. The chain combines TRBV5-1 with TRBJ2-5; weak D call: TRBD1 (6 bases). CDR3 length: 13 residues. The ends were cut back, 2 bases at V and 3 bases at J, with 8 bases in the middle. Germline-derived CDR1 and CDR2 are SGHRS and YFSETQ.

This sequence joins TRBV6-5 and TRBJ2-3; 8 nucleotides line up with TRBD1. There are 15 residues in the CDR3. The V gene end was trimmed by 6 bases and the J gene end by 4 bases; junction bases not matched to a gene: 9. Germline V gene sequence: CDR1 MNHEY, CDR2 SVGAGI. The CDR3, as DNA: TGTGCCAGCAGCCCCAGGGGGCCCCTAGCAGATACGCAGTATTTT. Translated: CASSPRGPLADTQYF.

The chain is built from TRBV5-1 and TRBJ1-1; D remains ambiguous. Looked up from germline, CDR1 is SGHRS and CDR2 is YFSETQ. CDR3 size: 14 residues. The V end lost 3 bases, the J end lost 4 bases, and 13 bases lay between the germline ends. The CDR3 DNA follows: TGCGCCAGCAGCTCGACCCCCGAGCTCACTGAAGCTTTCTTT. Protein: CASSSTPELTEAFF.

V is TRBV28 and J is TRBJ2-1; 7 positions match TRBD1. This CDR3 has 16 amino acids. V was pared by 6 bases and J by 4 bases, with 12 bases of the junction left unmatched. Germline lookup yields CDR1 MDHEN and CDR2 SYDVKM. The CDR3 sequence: CASRVLLGTDYNEQFF. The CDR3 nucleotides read TGTGCCAGCAGAGTTTTGCTCGGGACAGATTACAATGAGCAGTTCTTC.

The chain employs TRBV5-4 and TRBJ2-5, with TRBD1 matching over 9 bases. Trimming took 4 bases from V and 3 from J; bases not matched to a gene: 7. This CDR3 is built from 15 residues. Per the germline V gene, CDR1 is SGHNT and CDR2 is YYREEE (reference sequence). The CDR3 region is CASSPVGTGKETQYF. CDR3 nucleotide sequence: TGTGCCAGCAGCCCCGTAGGGACAGGGAAAGAGACCCAGTACTTC.

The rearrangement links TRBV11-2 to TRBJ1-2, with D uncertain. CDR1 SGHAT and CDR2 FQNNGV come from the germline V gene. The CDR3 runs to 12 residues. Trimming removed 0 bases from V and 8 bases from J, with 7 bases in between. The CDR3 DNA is TGTGCCAGCAGCTTAGAAGGGAGCGGCTACACCTTC. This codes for CASSLEGSGYTF.

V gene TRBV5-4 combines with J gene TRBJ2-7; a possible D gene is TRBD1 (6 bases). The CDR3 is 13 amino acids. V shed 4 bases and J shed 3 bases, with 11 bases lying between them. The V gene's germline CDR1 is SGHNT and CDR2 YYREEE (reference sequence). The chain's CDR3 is CASSPPDSYEQYF. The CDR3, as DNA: TGTGCCAGCAGCCCACCGGACAGCTACGAGCAGTACTTC.

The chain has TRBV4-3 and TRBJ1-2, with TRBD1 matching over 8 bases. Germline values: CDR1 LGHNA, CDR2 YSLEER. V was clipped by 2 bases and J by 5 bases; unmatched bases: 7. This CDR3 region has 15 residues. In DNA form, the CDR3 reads TGCGCCAGCAGCCAACAGACAGGGGCGGGTTATGGCTACACCTTC. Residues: CASSQQTGAGYGYTF.

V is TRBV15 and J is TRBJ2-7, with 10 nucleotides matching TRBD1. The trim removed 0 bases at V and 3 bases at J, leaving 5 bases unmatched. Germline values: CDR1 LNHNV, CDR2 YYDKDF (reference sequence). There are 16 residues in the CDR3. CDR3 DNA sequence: TGTGCCACCAGCAGAGACCGGACAGGGGGTCTCTACGAGCAGTACTTC. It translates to CATSRDRTGGLYEQYF.

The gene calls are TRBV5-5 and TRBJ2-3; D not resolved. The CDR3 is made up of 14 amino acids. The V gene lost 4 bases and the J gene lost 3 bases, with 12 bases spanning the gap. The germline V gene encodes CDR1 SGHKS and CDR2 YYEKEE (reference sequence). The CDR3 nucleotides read TGTGCCAGCAGCCCAGGTTTTACAACAGATACGCAGTATTTT. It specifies CASSPGFTTDTQYF.

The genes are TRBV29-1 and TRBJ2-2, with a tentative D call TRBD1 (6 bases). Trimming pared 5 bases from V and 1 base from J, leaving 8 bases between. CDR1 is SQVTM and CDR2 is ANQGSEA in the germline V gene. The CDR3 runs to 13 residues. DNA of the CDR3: TGCAGCGTTTCGACAGGGAACACCGGGGAGCTGTTTTTT. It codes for CSVSTGNTGELFF.

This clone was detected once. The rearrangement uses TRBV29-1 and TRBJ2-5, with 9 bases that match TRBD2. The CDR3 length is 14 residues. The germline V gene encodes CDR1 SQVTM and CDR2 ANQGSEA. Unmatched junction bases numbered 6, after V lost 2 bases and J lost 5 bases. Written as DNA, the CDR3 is TGCAGCGTTGAACGCAGCGGGGGGTGGGAGACCCAGTACTTC. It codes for CSVERSGGWETQYF.

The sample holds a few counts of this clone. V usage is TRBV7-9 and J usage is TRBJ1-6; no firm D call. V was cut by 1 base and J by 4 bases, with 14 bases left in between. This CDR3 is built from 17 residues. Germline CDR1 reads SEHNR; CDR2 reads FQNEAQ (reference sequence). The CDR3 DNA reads TGTGCCAGCAGCTTAGGGAATTGGGATGTTTATAATTCACCCCTCCACTTT. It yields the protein CASSLGNWDVYNSPLHF.

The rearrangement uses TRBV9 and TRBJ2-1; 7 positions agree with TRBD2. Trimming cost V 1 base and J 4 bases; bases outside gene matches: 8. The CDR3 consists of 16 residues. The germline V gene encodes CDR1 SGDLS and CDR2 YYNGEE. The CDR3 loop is CASSVRESGAYNEQFF. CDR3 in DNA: TGTGCCAGCAGCGTACGGGAGAGCGGGGCTTACAATGAGCAGTTCTTC.

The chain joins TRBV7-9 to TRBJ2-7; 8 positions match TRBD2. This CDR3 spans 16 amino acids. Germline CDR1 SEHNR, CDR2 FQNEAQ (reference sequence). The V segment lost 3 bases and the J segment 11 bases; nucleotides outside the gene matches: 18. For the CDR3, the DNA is TGTGCCAGCAGCTTTGCCGGGAGGGGCCCCTACGAAGAGAAGTACTTC. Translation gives CASSFAGRGPYEEKYF.

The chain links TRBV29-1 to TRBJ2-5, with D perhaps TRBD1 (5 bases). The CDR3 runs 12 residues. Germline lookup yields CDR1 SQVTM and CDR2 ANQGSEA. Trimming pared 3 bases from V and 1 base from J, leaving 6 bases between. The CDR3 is CSVDRAQETQYF. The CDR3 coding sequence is TGCAGCGTTGACAGGGCCCAAGAGACCCAGTACTTC.

CDR3 nucleotide sequence: TGTGCCAGCAGTGGACAGGGGCCGGGCAATCAGCCCCAGCATTTT. Translating gives CASSGQGPGNQPQHF. The chain is built from TRBV28 and TRBJ1-5, with 9 nucleotides matching TRBD1. This CDR3 spans 15 amino acids. The ends lost 5 bases at V and 2 bases at J; junction bases unmatched: 4. Per the germline V gene, CDR1 is MDHEN and CDR2 is SYDVKM.

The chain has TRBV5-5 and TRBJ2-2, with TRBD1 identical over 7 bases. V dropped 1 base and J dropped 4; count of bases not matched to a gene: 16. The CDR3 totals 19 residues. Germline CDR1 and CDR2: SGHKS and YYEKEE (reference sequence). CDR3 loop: CASSLWPTGATGPTGELFF. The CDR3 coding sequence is TGTGCCAGCAGCTTGTGGCCCACCGGAGCGACAGGGCCCACCGGGGAGCTGTTTTTT.

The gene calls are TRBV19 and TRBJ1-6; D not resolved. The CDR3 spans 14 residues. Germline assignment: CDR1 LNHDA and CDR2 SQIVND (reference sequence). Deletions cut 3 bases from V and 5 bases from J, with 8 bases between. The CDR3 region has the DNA TGTGCCAGTAGTATGGACGGTCATAATTCACCCCTCCACTTT. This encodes CASSMDGHNSPLHF.

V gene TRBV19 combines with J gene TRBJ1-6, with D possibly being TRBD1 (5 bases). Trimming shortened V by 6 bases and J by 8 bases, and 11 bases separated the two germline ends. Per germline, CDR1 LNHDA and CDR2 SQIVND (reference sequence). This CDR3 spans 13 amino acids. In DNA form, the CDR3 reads TGTGCCAGTAGCGAAGACAGACATTCACCCCTCCACTTT. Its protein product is CASSEDRHSPLHF.

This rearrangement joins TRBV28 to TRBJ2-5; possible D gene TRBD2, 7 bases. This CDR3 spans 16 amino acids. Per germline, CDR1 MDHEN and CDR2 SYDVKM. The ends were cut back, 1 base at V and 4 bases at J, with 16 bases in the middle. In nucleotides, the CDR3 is TGTGCCAGCAGTTTATATGGGGGGGGCGCCTTAGAGACCCAGTACTTC. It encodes CASSLYGGGALETQYF. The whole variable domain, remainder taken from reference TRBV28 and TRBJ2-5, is DVKVTQSSRYLVKRTGEKVFLECVQDMDHENMFWYRQDPGLGLRLIYFSYDVKMKEKGDIPEGYSVSREKKERFSLILESASTNQTSMYLCASSLYGGGALETQYFGPGTRLLVL.

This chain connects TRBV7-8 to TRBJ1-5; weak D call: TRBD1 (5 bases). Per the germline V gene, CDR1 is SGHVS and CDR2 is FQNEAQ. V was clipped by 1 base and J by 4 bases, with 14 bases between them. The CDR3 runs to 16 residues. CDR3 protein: CASSLGQGKVNQPQHF. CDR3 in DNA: TGTGCCAGCAGCTTAGGCCAGGGAAAAGTAAATCAGCCCCAGCATTTT.

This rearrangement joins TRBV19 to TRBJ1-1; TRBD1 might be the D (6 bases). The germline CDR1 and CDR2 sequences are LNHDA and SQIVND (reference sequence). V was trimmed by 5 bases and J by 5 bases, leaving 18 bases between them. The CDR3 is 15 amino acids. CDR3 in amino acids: CASSLAQGIGTEAFF. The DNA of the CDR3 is TGTGCCAGTAGTCTGGCCCAGGGGATCGGGACTGAAGCTTTCTTT.